This TCR beta chain came from a study of early T cells in non-severe SARS-CoV-2 infection. The overall study: Sequencing of bulk RNA from unsorted whole blood was done, without chain pairing. Study findings and constraints: In VDJdb matching, anti-spike CD8 responses were favored while private and CD4 specificities went missing.

Unique molecular identifiers tagged individual cDNA molecules. Each CDR3 protein gets one entry after TCRdb re-called the 5' RACE reads with MiXCR. In the table there are roughly 46,000 distinct CDR3 sequences, 5% to 6% of which are singletons. This clonotype was observed a few times. Its antigen is not identified. This sequence originates from an adult who was a healthcare worker with PCR-confirmed SARS-CoV-2 infection or an uninfected control (not recorded which). This sample comprised whole blood, obtained at baseline.

CDR3 residues: CASYGMEKLFF. As DNA, the CDR3 is TGTGCCAGTTACGGGATGGAAAAACTGTTTTTT. The V gene is TRBV6-1, the J gene TRBJ1-4, with D unclear. In germline, CDR1 is MNHNS, CDR2 SASEGT. The V and J ends lost 9 bases and 8 bases respectively, with 10 bases between them. The CDR3 consists of 11 residues.